The clone carrying this T cell receptor (beta chain) was seen many times. 2 million unsorted PBMCs were stored in RNAlater at -80 °C before RNA extraction. The data were taken from a study of neurological immune-mediated disorders. Every sequencing run generated in excess of 170 million TCR-beta sequences. These sequences covered 15-18 subjects. MiXCR, applied by TCRdb to the 5' RACE reads, yields one record per CDR3 protein. The sample consists of tens of thousands of distinct CDR3 sequences, 11% of them appearing once. Germline CDR1 and CDR2: SGHRS and YFSETQ. The CDR3 totals 14 residues. V shed 1 base and J shed 2 bases, with 8 bases lying between them.

J is TRBJ2-3 and V is TRBV5-1; D is undetermined. The receptor was derived from a man aged 60 to 69 in good health. The material sequenced was PBMCs. As DNA, the CDR3 is TGCGCCAGCAGCTTGTATATATCCACAGATACGCAGTATTTT. Its protein product is CASSLYISTDTQYF.